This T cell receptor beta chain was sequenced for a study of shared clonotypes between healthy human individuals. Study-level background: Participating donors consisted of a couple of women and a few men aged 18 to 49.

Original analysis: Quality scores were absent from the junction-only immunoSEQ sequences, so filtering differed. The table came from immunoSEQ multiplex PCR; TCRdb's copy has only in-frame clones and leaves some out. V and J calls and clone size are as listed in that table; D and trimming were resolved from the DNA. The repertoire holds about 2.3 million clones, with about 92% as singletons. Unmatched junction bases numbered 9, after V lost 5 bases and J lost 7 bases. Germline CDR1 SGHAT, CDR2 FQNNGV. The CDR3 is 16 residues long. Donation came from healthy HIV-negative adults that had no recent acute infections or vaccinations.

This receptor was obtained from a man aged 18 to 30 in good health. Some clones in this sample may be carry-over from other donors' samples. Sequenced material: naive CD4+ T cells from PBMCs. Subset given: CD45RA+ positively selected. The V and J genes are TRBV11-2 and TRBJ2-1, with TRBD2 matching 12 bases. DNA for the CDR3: TGTGCCAGCAGCCCCCGCGGGACTAGCGGGTGGAATGAGCAGTTCTTC. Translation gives CASSPRGTSGWNEQFF. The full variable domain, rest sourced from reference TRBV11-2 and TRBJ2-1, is EAGVAQSPRYKIIEKRQSVAFWCNPISGHATLYWYQQILGQGPKLLIQFQNNGVVDDSQLPKDRFSAERLKGVDSTLKIQPAKLEDSAVYLCASSPRGTSGWNEQFFGPGTRLTVL.